This T cell receptor beta chain was captured in a study of regulatory T cells in long-lasting Graves disease (dated by TCRdb to the early 2020s). Study-level background: To count as having persistent Graves' disease, a patient had to have received antithyroid drug treatment for over 5 years with TSH receptor autoantibodies remaining persistently positive. In the clinical cohort, patients with persistent Graves' disease had used antithyroid drugs for an average of about 10.3 years. The study was conducted in China and was registered as a clinical trial. A total of about 35 samples underwent TCR sequencing: approximately 13 from persistent and roughly 20 from newly diagnosed Graves' disease patients. Peripheral blood TCR sequencing and RNA sequencing compared persistent Graves' disease patients with newly diagnosed Graves' disease patients. Study-level results and caveats: Patients with persistent disease shared more public clonotypes (around 2,500) than newly diagnosed patients did (more than 900). Persistent Graves' disease patients showed lower TCR Shannon entropy and fewer highly expanded clones than newly diagnosed patients, suggesting clonal expansion. Persistent disease showed preferential use of TRBV28, TRBJ1-2 and TRBJ2-5, whereas newly diagnosed disease favored TRBV20-1 and TRBJ2-1. Only peripheral blood was studied, because thyroid tissue, the primary lesion, was inaccessible. The authors acknowledged the small sample size as a limitation that may reduce accuracy. Sequencing and analysis were restricted to the TCR beta chain.

This clonotype was detected a few times. The target of this receptor is not known. No conserved phenylalanine or tryptophan ends this CDR3, so it is likely a read error. The germline V gene gives CDR1 as SGHAT and CDR2 as FQNNGV. V lost 5 bases and J lost 3 bases, and the count of bases not matched to a germline gene is 5. The CDR3 spans 14 amino acids, including both terminal residues. CDR3 DNA only is kept here, 42 bases in frame from base 1. The method behind the library was multiplex PCR. Data came from an Illumina HiSeq 4000. To build TCR beta libraries, CDR3 regions were amplified by Arm-PCR using iRepertoire HTBI primers. Before sequencing, the PCR products went through gel purification. In the source study's methods: A total of some 65 TRBV and 14 TRBJ segments were identified across samples and were used for gene usage analysis of CDR3 amino acid clonotypes. COPE and FqMerger were used to merge the filtered high-quality paired reads into contigs. Contigs were aligned with BLAST to IMGT TRBV, TRBD and TRBJ reference genes, and CDR3 was defined per IMGT. Any clonotype with a frequency above 0.1% was counted as a highly expanded clone. Shannon entropy was used to measure repertoire diversity, and the Gini coefficient was used to measure V-J evenness. A clonotype found in more than one individual was treated as public. TCRdb reprocessed the public reads (quality trimming at Q25 with fastp, clone calling with MiXCR) and kept in-frame beta chains. Rows matching on CDR3 protein sequence are summarized as one entry with the most common DNA and genes. The V and J calls and clone size come from TCRdb's table, not from the authors' own analysis. The sample includes roughly 400,000 distinct CDR3 sequences, with around 20% observed a single time. The ten largest clonotypes hold roughly an eighth of the sample.

Sample time point, as interpreted from the label and publication: persistent/refractory GD, antithyroid drugs over 5 years with positive TRAb. For both TCR sequencing and RNA sequencing, RNA was extracted from PBMCs in TRIzol. The diagnosis of Graves' disease followed American Thyroid Association guidelines. Recruitment of patients was carried out at an endocrinology department in Xi'an, China. Each patient gave 9 to 10 milliliters of peripheral blood, collected in an EDTA anticoagulant tube. Ficoll Paque Plus density gradient separation was used to isolate PBMCs, and no additional T cell sorting was done. An Agilent 2100 Bioanalyzer and agarose gel were used to assess RNA quality, and a NanoDrop 2000 was used to measure RNA concentration.

This sequence was found in a female donor with Graves disease. The sample was peripheral blood mononuclear cells (PBMCs), taken when the disease was refractory, from a patient treated with antithyroid drugs. The rearranged segments are TRBV11-2 and TRBJ1-1, with 8 bases aligning to TRBD1. The CDR3 reads as follows: CASSLGQGYTEAFS. The sequenced DNA: TGTGCCAGCAGCCTCGGACAGGGTTACACTGAAGCTTTCTCT.